One sample yielded the 13 T cell receptor beta chains listed below, sequenced in a study of shared clonotypes between healthy human individuals. Libraries were prepared by immunoSEQ multiplex PCR; TCRdb keeps only in-frame clonotypes and omits some of them. Of more than 450,000 clones in the sample, 70% to 80% were seen once. Sequenced input: PBMCs. The receptors were sampled from a woman between 35 and 50 years old in good health. Some clones in this sample may be carry-over from other donors' samples.

This chain joins TRBV5-6 and TRBJ2-7, with D possibly matching TRBD1 (5 bases). There are 11 residues in the CDR3. The V and J ends lost 4 bases and 8 bases respectively, with 10 bases between them. Germline lookup yields CDR1 SGHDT and CDR2 YYEEEE. The CDR3 DNA reads as TGTGCCAGCAGCGGCACAGGAAAGCAGTACTTC. Its translation: CASSGTGKQYF.

CDR3 DNA sequence: TGTGCCAGCAGCCCCGCCGGGGAGTGGTACGAGCAGTACTTC. Amino acids: CASSPAGEWYEQYF. The chain recombines TRBV9 with TRBJ2-7; D may be TRBD2 (5 bases). CDR1 is SGDLS, CDR2 YYNGEE, per germline. This CDR3 region has 14 residues. Deletions cut 4 bases from V and 4 bases from J, with 15 bases between.

The rearrangement uses TRBV5-1 and TRBJ2-5; D remains ambiguous. This CDR3 contains 14 residues. V dropped 4 bases and J dropped 5 bases, with 15 bases sitting between them. Germline values: CDR1 SGHRS, CDR2 YFSETQ. DNA of the CDR3: TGCGCCAGCAGCCACTTTGGGTCACAGGAGACCCAGTACTTC. Amino acid sequence: CASSHFGSQETQYF.

J is TRBJ1-1 and V is TRBV7-6, with a weak D call TRBD1 (6 bases). Germline CDR1 and CDR2: SGHVS and FNYEAQ. V gave up 1 base and J gave up 4 bases, with 16 bases separating them. The CDR3 length is 16 residues. The CDR3 DNA reads TGTGCCAGCAGCTTAGAGGGAGGGGGGAGGAGCACTGAAGCTTTCTTT. The encoded protein is CASSLEGGGRSTEAFF.

The chain recombines TRBV28 with TRBJ1-1, with D perhaps matching TRBD1 (5 bases). From germline, CDR1 is MDHEN and CDR2 SYDVKM. Trimming pared 1 base from V and 4 bases from J, leaving 13 bases between. The CDR3 sequence is 15 residues long. Written as DNA, the CDR3 is TGTGCCAGCAGTTTATCCCCCAGGGTAGGCACTGAAGCTTTCTTT. It specifies CASSLSPRVGTEAFF.

The V and J genes are TRBV7-8 and TRBJ1-5; TRBD1 matches at 8 bases. Trimming cost V 5 bases and J 6 bases; bases outside gene matches: 15. CDR3 length equals 17 residues. Germline V gene data show CDR1 as SGHVS and CDR2 as FQNEAQ. DNA for the CDR3: TGTGCCAGCAGCCTCCTCGGGACAGGCTTTGATTCTCAGCCCCAGCATTTT. This translates into CASSLLGTGFDSQPQHF.

This clone was observed a few times. The chain employs TRBV30 and TRBJ1-1, with D possibly TRBD1 on 6 matching bases. This CDR3 has 13 amino acids. V lost 7 bases and J 2 bases, leaving 14 bases between the germline ends. The V gene's germline CDR1 is GTSNPN and CDR2 SVGIG (reference sequence). Written as DNA, the CDR3 is TGTGCCTCACAACGGGGACAAAACACTGAAGCTTTCTTT. This encodes CASQRGQNTEAFF. Combining the CDR3 with reference TRBV30 and TRBJ1-1 gives the whole variable domain SQTIHQWPATLVQPVGSPLSLECTVEGTSNPNLYWYRQAAGRGLQLLFYSVGIGQISSEVPQNLSASRPQDRQFILSSKKLLLSDSGFYLCASQRGQNTEAFFGQGTRLTVV.

The CDR3 DNA sequence: TGTGCCAGCAGCGACGGACAGGGAAGGACTGAAGCTTTCTTT. It translates to CASSDGQGRTEAFF. The V and J genes are TRBV5-4 and TRBJ1-1; 8 positions agree with TRBD1. The V and J ends lost 4 bases and 5 bases, in that order; junction bases with no gene match: 7. The CDR3 has 14 residues. CDR1 SGHNT and CDR2 YYREEE come from the germline V gene (reference sequence).

J is TRBJ2-3 and V is TRBV5-6, with a tentative D call TRBD2 (6 bases). V was trimmed by 4 bases and J by 5 bases, leaving 17 bases between them. The CDR3 consists of 15 residues. The germline gives CDR1 SGHDT, CDR2 YYEEEE. The CDR3 nucleotides are TGTGCCAGCAGCCAGGCGGGCGGGACGGGAGATACGCAGTATTTT. It yields the protein CASSQAGGTGDTQYF.

The CDR3 DNA reads TGCGCCAGCGGGGACAGCGACCTTAGCTCTGGGGCCAACGTCCTGACTTTC. It specifies CASGDSDLSSGANVLTF. The gene calls are TRBV10-1 and TRBJ2-6, with 7 bases fitting TRBD1. The germline CDR1 and CDR2 sequences are WNHNN and SYGVQD (reference sequence). The trim removed 8 bases at V and 0 bases at J, leaving 10 bases unmatched. The CDR3 totals 17 residues.

The V and J genes are TRBV11-1 and TRBJ2-7, with TRBD2 matching 8 bases. Germline values: CDR1 SGHAT, CDR2 FQDESV (reference sequence). The CDR3 loop spans 14 amino acids. The J segment lost 1 base and the V segment lost 4 bases, leaving 3 bases of the junction unmatched. CDR3 region: CASSSTSGSYEQYF. The CDR3 DNA reads as TGTGCCAGCAGCTCTACTAGCGGATCCTACGAGCAGTACTTC.

V and J are TRBV9 and TRBJ2-1; 8 nucleotides agree with TRBD2. CDR1 and CDR2 (germline): SGDLS, YYNGEE. The CDR3 length is 16 residues. V shed 0 bases, J shed 6 bases, and the junction held 8 bases outside the gene matches. The CDR3 nucleotides read TGTGCCAGCAGCGTAGCTAGCGGCGGGAGGCTCAATGAGCAGTTCTTC. The encoded protein is CASSVASGGRLNEQFF.

The rearrangement links TRBV18 to TRBJ2-7; D is unclear. The CDR3 totals 12 residues. Trimming cost V 0 bases and J 5 bases, with 5 bases left between them. Germline V gene lookup returns CDR1 KGHSH and CDR2 LQKENI. The CDR3 region is CASSPPGNEQYF. The CDR3 coding sequence is TGTGCCAGCTCACCACCGGGAAACGAGCAGTACTTC.